What follows describes a single T cell receptor (beta chain). The data were taken from a study of blood T cell repertoires in COVID-19. The overall study: Samples of COVID-19 (acute and convalescent) were obtained from the United States, Italy and Spain. T cells, B-cell-depleted T cells, or PBMCs provided the cDNA or gDNA that served as material.

This CDR3 comprises 15 residues. J lost 6 bases, V lost 2 bases, and 4 bases had no gene match. Per the germline V gene, CDR1 is MNHEY and CDR2 is SVGAGI. Per the original data handling: Reference gene primer amplification in the assay estimated nucleated cell counts. Libraries were prepared by immunoSEQ multiplex PCR; TCRdb keeps only in-frame clonotypes and omits some of them. That table is the source of V, J and clone size, and D and trimming were worked out from the DNA. The sample comprises roughly 500,000 clones, 75% to 90% of which are singletons, and 0.75% to 0.9% rests with the top ten. The chain uses TRBV6-5 and TRBJ1-5; TRBD1 aligns across 10 bases. The clonotype comes from a man aged 18 to 30 with COVID-19, enrolled during active disease. Sample: peripheral blood. CDR3 amino acids: CASSYDRGLGQPQHF. The CDR3 DNA is TGTGCCAGCAGTTACGACAGGGGGCTGGGTCAGCCCCAGCATTTT.